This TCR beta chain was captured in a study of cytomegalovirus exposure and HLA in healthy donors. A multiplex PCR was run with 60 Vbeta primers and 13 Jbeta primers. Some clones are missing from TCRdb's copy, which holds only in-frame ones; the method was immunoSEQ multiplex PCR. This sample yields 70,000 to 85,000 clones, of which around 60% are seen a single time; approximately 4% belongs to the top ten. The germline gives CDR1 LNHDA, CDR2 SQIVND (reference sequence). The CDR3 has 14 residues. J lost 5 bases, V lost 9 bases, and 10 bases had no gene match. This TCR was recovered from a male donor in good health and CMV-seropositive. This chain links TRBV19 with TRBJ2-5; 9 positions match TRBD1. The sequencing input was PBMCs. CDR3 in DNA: TGTGCCAGCCGAAAGACAGGGGGGCCCGAGACCCAGTACTTC. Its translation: CASRKTGGPETQYF.